These 18 T cell receptor beta chains were sequenced from one sample in a study of cytomegalovirus exposure and HLA in healthy donors. PCR primers comprised 60 Vbeta and 13 Jbeta primers. The method was immunoSEQ multiplex PCR; TCRdb's version includes in-frame clones alone and lacks a portion of them. The table lists 60,000 to 100,000 clones. Sequencing was done on a sample of PBMCs. These receptors were obtained from a man aged 25 to 40 in good health and CMV-seronegative.

J is TRBJ1-4 and V is TRBV18, with unresolved D. CDR3 length: 14 amino acids. Germline V gene sequence: CDR1 KGHSH, CDR2 LQKENI. Trimming removed 3 bases at V and 4 bases at J, with 9 bases between. The CDR3 spells CASSPRGNNEKLFF. CDR3 coding DNA: TGTGCCAGCTCACCGAGAGGGAATAATGAAAAACTGTTTTTT.

The chain uses TRBV11-2 and TRBJ1-1, with D possibly being TRBD1 (6 bases). There are 12 residues in the CDR3. The germline V gene has CDR1 SGHAT and CDR2 FQNNGV. V was shortened by 5 bases and J by 13 bases, with 17 bases between the two germline ends. The CDR3 here is CASSQVHRAGFF. The DNA of the CDR3 is TGTGCCAGCAGCCAAGTCCACAGGGCCGGTTTCTTT.

The chain's CDR3 is CASSIRIHGTGDTGELFF. For the CDR3, the DNA is TGTGCCAGTAGTATTAGGATTCATGGGACAGGGGACACCGGGGAGCTGTTTTTT. This rearrangement joins TRBV19 to TRBJ2-2, with 10 bases matching TRBD1. Losses at the gene ends were 3 bases for V and 3 bases for J; bases not matched to a gene: 10. The CDR3 consists of 18 residues. Germline assignment: CDR1 LNHDA and CDR2 SQIVND (reference sequence).

The chain uses TRBV5-1 and TRBJ1-1; no clear D. The germline CDR1 and CDR2 sequences are SGHRS and YFSETQ. V lost 5 bases and J lost 2, with 16 bases in between. CDR3 size: 15 residues. The CDR3 coding sequence is TGCGCCAGCAGTTGGACGGGCGGGATAAACACTGAAGCTTTCTTT. It encodes CASSWTGGINTEAFF.

The chain links TRBV4-3 to TRBJ2-3; 14 nucleotides agree with TRBD2. The CDR3 sequence is 17 residues long. With V trimmed by 2 bases and J by 4 bases, 5 bases remained unmatched. Germline CDR1 is LGHNA and CDR2 is YSLEER. The CDR3 DNA reads TGCGCCAGCAGCCAAAACCCGGGACTAGCGGGAGCAGATACGCAGTATTTT. Encoded protein: CASSQNPGLAGADTQYF.

The rearrangement uses TRBV7-6 and TRBJ1-1; D remains ambiguous. Trimming took 1 base from V and 7 from J, leaving 7 bases between them. The CDR3 has 12 amino acids. Germline CDR1 reads SGHVS; CDR2 reads FNYEAQ. CDR3: CASSLVSGEAFF. CDR3 sequence (DNA): TGTGCCAGCAGCTTAGTTTCAGGTGAAGCTTTCTTT.

This chain joins TRBV10-3 and TRBJ1-5; tentative D call: TRBD1 (6 bases). Germline CDR1 is ENHRY and CDR2 is SYGVKD. Trimming removed 4 bases at V and 4 bases at J, with 8 bases between. This CDR3 is built from 13 residues. The CDR3 here is CAISVRGNQPQHF. CDR3 DNA: TGTGCCATCAGTGTGAGGGGGAATCAGCCCCAGCATTTT.

CDR3 DNA: TGTGCCAGCAGCTCTACCAACAGGGGGCGGACTGAAGCTTTCTTT. This gives the protein CASSSTNRGRTEAFF. The chain combines TRBV7-9 with TRBJ1-1, with TRBD1 identical over 9 bases. Unmatched junction bases numbered 8, after V lost 4 bases and J lost 5 bases. Per germline, CDR1 SEHNR and CDR2 FQNEAQ (reference sequence). This CDR3 region has 15 residues.

V gene TRBV6-5 combines with J gene TRBJ1-2; D gene uncertain. Germline V gives CDR1 MNHEY, CDR2 SVGAGI. V was clipped by 1 base and J by 4 bases, with 7 bases between them. The length of the CDR3 is 13 residues. This CDR3 reads CASSYYQFYGYTF. CDR3 in DNA: TGTGCCAGCAGTTACTACCAGTTCTATGGCTACACCTTC.

V usage is TRBV18 and J usage is TRBJ2-5; TRBD2 matches at 7 bases. CDR1 and CDR2 (germline): KGHSH, LQKENI. V shed 4 bases and J 4 bases; nucleotides not matched to a gene: 9. This CDR3 is built from 15 residues. DNA for the CDR3: TGTGCCAGCTCACAGAACCGGGGGGTAGGAGAGACCCAGTACTTC. Its translation is CASSQNRGVGETQYF. The full variable domain, rest sourced from reference TRBV18 and TRBJ2-5, is NAGVMQNPRHLVRRRGQEARLRCSPMKGHSHVYWYRQLPEEGLKFMVYLQKENIIDESGMPKERFSAEFPKEGPSILRIQQVVRGDSAAYFCASSQNRGVGETQYFGPGTRLLVL.

V and J are TRBV28 and TRBJ1-4; D unresolved. Between the trimmed V and J ends, which lost 5 bases and 8 bases, there was a span of 12 bases. CDR3 size: 13 residues. CDR1 is MDHEN, CDR2 SYDVKM, per germline. CDR3 DNA: TGTGCCAGCAGTCTAACGTACGGGGAAAAACTGTTTTTT. Amino acid sequence: CASSLTYGEKLFF.

The gene calls are TRBV28 and TRBJ2-7; D possibly corresponds to TRBD2 (6 bases). The CDR3 sequence is 12 residues long. Trimming stripped 2 bases from V and 4 bases from J, with 6 bases between. Germline V gives CDR1 MDHEN, CDR2 SYDVKM. This CDR3 reads CASSLGRYEQYF. Written as DNA, the CDR3 is TGTGCCAGCAGTTTAGGGAGGTACGAGCAGTACTTC.

The chain uses TRBV6-5 and TRBJ2-7; TRBD1 matches at 8 bases. CDR3 length: 13 residues. CDR1 and CDR2 (germline): MNHEY, SVGAGI. J was trimmed by 3 bases and V by 6 bases; bases with no gene match: 4. The CDR3 bases are TGTGCCAGCAGCCCGACAGGGGACTACGAGCAGTACTTC. This gives the protein CASSPTGDYEQYF.

V gene TRBV5-1 combines with J gene TRBJ2-1; D might be TRBD2 (6 bases). Trimming stripped 0 bases from V and 3 bases from J, with 13 bases between. The CDR3 is made up of 16 amino acids. The germline V gene has CDR1 SGHRS and CDR2 YFSETQ. The CDR3 region has the DNA TGCGCCAGCAGCTTGGGGGGGGACTCGTTCTACAATGAGCAGTTCTTC. It specifies CASSLGGDSFYNEQFF.

The V and J genes are TRBV4-3 and TRBJ2-1, with 10 nucleotides matching TRBD2. The CDR3 loop spans 18 amino acids. Germline CDR1 and CDR2: LGHNA and YSLEER. After removal of 8 bases from V and 1 base from J, the junction contained 14 bases not matched to a gene. CDR3 DNA sequence: TGCGCCAGCTCCTCTGGGGCTAGCGGGAGTCGTTCCTACAATGAGCAGTTCTTC. Translating it yields CASSSGASGSRSYNEQFF.

The V gene is TRBV7-8, the J gene TRBJ2-7, with D perhaps TRBD1 (6 bases). The length of the CDR3 is 14 residues. Germline V gene lookup returns CDR1 SGHVS and CDR2 FQNEAQ. V gave up 1 base and J gave up 1 base, with 8 bases separating them. CDR3 DNA: TGTGCCAGCAGCTTAGTCACAGGGTCCTACGAGCAGTACTTC. Protein product: CASSLVTGSYEQYF.

The J gene is TRBJ2-7, the V gene TRBV10-3; D may be TRBD1 (6 bases). Germline CDR1 reads ENHRY; CDR2 reads SYGVKD. The CDR3 runs to 14 residues. Between the trimmed V and J ends, which lost 6 bases and 0 bases, there was a span of 12 bases. This CDR3 is CAIRGQGNSYEQYF. CDR3 in DNA: TGTGCCATCAGGGGACAAGGAAACTCCTACGAGCAGTACTTC.

CDR3 coding DNA: TGTGCCATCAACCCAGGGGGCAACTATGGCTACACCTTC. This encodes CAINPGGNYGYTF. The rearrangement joins TRBV10-3 to TRBJ1-2; 8 bases align to TRBD1. The CDR3 is 13 amino acids. Trimming removed 7 bases from V and 2 bases from J; junction bases left unmatched: 3. From germline, CDR1 is ENHRY and CDR2 SYGVKD.